Sequencing of this T cell receptor (beta chain) was carried out in a study of blood T cell repertoires in COVID-19. As for the study in general: Samples of COVID-19 (acute and convalescent) were obtained from the United States, Italy and Spain.

Per the authors' pipeline: Scientists estimated how many nucleated cells there were by amplifying reference gene primers. Only in-frame clones appear in the TCRdb table, and some are missing; sequencing was by immunoSEQ multiplex PCR. D and trimming come from the DNA, and the V and J calls and clone size come from that table. The sample lists 35,000 to 50,000 clones, roughly nine tenths occurring once. Germline V CDR1 and CDR2: LNHDA, SQIVND (reference sequence). Trimming shortened V by 2 bases and J by 0 bases, and 10 bases separated the two germline ends. The CDR3 consists of 15 residues. The receptor's source is a man aged 50 to 60 with active COVID-19. V gene TRBV19 combines with J gene TRBJ1-1; D is perhaps TRBD1 (6 bases). Sequencing was carried out using peripheral blood. The CDR3 coding sequence is TGTGCCAGTAGTATAACTGGGGGCGTGAACACTGAAGCTTTCTTT. Translating gives CASSITGGVNTEAFF.